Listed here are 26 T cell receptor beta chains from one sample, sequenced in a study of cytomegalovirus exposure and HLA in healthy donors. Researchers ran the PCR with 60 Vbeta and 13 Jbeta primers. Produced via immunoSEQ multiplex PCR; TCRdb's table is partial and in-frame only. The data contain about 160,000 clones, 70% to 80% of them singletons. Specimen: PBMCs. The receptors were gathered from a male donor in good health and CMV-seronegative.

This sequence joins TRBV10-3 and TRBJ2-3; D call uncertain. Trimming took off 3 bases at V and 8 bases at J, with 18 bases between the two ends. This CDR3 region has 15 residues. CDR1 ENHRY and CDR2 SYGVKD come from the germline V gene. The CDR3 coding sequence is TGTGCCATCAGTGATCCCTCGGCGGAAGTGGGTACGCAGTATTTT. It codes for CAISDPSAEVGTQYF.

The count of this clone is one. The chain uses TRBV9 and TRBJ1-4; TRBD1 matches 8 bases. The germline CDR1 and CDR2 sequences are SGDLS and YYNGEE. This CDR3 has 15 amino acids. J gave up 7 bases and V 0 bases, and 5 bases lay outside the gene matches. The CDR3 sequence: CASSVGDRNLEKLFF. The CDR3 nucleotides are TGTGCCAGCAGCGTAGGGGACAGGAATCTTGAAAAACTGTTTTTT.

The CDR3 sequence: CASSEQLAKNIQYF. The DNA for the CDR3 is TGTGCCAGCAGTGAACAGCTAGCCAAAAACATTCAGTACTTC. This rearrangement joins TRBV27 to TRBJ2-4; D is undetermined. CDR1 and CDR2 (germline): MNHEY, SMNVEV (reference sequence). CDR3 length: 14 amino acids. V was clipped by 5 bases and J by 0 bases, with 8 bases between them.

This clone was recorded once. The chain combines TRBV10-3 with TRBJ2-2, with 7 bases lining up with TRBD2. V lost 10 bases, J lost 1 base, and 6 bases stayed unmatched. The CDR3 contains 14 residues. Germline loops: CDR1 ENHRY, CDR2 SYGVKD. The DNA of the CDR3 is TGTGCCACTATAGCGGGCAGGAACACCGGGGAGCTGTTTTTT. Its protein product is CATIAGRNTGELFF.

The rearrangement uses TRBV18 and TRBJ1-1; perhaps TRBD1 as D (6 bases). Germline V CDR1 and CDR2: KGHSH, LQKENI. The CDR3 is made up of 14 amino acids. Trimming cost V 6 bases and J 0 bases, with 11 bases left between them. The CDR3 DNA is TGTGCCAGCTCGTGGGACACGATGAACACTGAAGCTTTCTTT. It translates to CASSWDTMNTEAFF.

CDR3 in amino acids: CASAAGGDEQFF. CDR3 coding DNA: TGTGCCAGCGCCGCCGGAGGCGATGAGCAGTTCTTC. The chain links TRBV2 to TRBJ2-1; the D gene is possibly TRBD2 (5 bases). This CDR3 is built from 12 residues. The V and J ends lost 8 bases and 8 bases respectively, with 13 bases between them. Germline CDR1 and CDR2: SNHLY and FYNNEI.

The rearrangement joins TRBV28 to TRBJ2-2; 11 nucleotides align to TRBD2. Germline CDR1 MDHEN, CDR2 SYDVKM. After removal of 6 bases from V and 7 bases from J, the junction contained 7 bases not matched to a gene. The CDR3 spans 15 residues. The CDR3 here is CASSRSGRAHGELFF. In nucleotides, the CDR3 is TGTGCCAGCAGCCGTAGCGGGAGGGCCCACGGGGAGCTGTTTTTT.

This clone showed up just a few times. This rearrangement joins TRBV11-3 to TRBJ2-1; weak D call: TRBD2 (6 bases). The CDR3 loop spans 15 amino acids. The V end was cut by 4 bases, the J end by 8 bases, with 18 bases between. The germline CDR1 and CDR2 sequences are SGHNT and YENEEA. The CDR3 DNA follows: TGTGCCAGCAGCTCCCGATCCGGGACTCAGGATGAGCAGTTCTTC. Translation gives CASSSRSGTQDEQFF.

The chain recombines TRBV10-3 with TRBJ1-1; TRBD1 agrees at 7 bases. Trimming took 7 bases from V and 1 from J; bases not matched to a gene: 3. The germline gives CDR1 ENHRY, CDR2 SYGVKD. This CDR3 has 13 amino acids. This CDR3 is CAINRQGNTEAFF. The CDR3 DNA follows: TGTGCCATCAATCGACAGGGGAACACTGAAGCTTTCTTT.

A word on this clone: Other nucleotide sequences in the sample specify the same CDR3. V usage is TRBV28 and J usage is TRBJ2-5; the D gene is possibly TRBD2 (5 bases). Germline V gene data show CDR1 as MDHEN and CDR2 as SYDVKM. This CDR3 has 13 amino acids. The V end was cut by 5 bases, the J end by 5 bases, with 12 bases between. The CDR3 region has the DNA TGTGCCAGCAGTCCAGAGGGCCAGGAGACCCAGTACTTC. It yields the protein CASSPEGQETQYF.

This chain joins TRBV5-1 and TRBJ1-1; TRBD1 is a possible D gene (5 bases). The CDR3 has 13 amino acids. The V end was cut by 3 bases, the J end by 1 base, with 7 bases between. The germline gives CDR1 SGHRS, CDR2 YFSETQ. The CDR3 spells CASSSQGNTEAFF. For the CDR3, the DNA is TGCGCCAGCAGCTCCCAGGGGAACACTGAAGCTTTCTTT.

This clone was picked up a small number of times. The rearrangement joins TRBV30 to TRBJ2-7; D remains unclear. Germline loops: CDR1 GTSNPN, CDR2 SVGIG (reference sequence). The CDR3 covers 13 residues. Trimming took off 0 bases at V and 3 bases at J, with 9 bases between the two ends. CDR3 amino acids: CAWSVGAIYEQYF. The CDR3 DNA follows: TGTGCCTGGAGTGTTGGAGCCATCTACGAGCAGTACTTC.

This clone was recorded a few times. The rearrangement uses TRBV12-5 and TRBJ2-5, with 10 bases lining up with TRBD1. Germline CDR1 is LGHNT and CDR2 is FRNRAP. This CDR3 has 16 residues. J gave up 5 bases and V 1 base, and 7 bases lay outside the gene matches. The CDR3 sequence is CASGLGDRGAGETQYF. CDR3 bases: TGTGCTAGTGGTTTGGGGGACAGGGGAGCGGGGGAGACCCAGTACTTC.

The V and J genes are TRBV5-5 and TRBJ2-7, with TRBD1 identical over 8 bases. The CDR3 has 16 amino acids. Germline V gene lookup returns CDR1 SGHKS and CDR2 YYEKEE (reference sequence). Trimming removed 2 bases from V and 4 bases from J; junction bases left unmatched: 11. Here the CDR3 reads CASSFDPGGAGYEQYF. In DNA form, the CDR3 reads TGTGCCAGCAGCTTCGACCCAGGGGGCGCAGGGTACGAGCAGTACTTC. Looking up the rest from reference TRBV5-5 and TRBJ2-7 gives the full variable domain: DAGVTQSPTHLIKTRGQQVTLRCSPISGHKSVSWYQQVLGQGPQFIFQYYEKEERGRGNFPDRFSARQFPNYSSELNVNALLLGDSALYLCASSFDPGGAGYEQYFGPGTRLTVT.

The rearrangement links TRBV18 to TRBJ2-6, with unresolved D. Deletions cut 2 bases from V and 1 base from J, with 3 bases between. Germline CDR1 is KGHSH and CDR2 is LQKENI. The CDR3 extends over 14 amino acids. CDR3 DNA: TGTGCCAGCTCACCAGCGTCTGGGGCCAACGTCCTGACTTTC. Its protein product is CASSPASGANVLTF.

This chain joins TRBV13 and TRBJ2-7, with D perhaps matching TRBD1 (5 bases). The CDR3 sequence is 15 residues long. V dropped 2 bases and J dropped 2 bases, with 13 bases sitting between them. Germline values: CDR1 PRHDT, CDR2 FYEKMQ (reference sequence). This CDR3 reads CASSLTGGSTYEQYF. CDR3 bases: TGTGCCAGCAGCTTAACAGGCGGCAGCACCTACGAGCAGTACTTC.

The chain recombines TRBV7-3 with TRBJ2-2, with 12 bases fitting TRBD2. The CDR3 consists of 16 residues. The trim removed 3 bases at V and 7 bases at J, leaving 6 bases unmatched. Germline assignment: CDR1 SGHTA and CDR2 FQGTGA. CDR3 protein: CASSFVPGLAGGELFF. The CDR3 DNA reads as TGTGCCAGCAGCTTCGTCCCGGGACTAGCGGGCGGGGAGCTGTTTTTT.

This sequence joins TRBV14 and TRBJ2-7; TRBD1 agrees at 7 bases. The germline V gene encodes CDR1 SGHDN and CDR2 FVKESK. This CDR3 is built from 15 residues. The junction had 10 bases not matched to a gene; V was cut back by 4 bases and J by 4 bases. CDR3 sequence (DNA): TGTGCCAGCAGCCGTCCGGGACAGCAACCTTACGAGCAGTACTTC. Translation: CASSRPGQQPYEQYF.

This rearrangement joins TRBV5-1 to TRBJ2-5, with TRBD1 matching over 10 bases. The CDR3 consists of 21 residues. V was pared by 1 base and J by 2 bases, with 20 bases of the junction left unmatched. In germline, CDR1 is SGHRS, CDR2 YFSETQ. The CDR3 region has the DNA TGCGCCAGCAGCTTGCGACCAACCCGACCGGGACAGGGGTTGGGGCAAGAGACCCAGTACTTC. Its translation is CASSLRPTRPGQGLGQETQYF.

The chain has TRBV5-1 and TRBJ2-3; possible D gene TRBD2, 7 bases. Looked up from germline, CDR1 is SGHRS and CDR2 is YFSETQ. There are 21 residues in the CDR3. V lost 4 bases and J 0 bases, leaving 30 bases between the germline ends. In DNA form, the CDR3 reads TGCGCCAGCAGCCCCGGGGAGGGGGTTCGGCGGGAGATTGGGAGCACAGATACGCAGTATTTT. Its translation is CASSPGEGVRREIGSTDTQYF.

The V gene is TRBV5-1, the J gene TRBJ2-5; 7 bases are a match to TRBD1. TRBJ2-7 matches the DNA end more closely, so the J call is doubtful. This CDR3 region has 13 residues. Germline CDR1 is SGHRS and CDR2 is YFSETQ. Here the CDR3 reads CASSPGQHYEQYF. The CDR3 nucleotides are TGCGCCAGCAGCCCGGGACAGCACTACGAGCAGTACTTC.

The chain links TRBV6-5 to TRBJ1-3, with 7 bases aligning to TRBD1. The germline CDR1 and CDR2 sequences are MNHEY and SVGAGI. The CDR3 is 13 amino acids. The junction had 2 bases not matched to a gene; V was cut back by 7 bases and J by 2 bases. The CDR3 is CASNTGAGNTIYF. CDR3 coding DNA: TGTGCCAGCAATACAGGGGCTGGAAACACCATATATTTT.

For the CDR3, the DNA is TGTGCCAGCAGCCGTAGCGCAATTGGACCCGGGGAGCTGTTTTTT. The encoded protein is CASSRSAIGPGELFF. V usage is TRBV6-5 and J usage is TRBJ2-2, with D perhaps TRBD2 (5 bases). This CDR3 comprises 15 residues. Germline CDR1 and CDR2: MNHEY and SVGAGI. The V end was cut by 6 bases, the J end by 6 bases, with 17 bases between.

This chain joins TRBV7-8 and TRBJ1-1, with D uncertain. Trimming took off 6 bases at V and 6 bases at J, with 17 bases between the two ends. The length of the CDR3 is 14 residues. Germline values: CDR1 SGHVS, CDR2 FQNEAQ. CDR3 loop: CASRSGQGRSEAFF. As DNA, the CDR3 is TGTGCCAGCAGATCGGGCCAAGGGAGATCTGAAGCTTTCTTT. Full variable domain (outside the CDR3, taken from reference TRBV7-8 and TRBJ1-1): GAGVSQSPRYKVAKRGQDVALRCDPISGHVSLFWYQQALGQGPEFLTYFQNEAQLDKSGLPSDRFFAERPEGSVSTLKIQRTQQEDSAVYLCASRSGQGRSEAFFGQGTRLTVV.

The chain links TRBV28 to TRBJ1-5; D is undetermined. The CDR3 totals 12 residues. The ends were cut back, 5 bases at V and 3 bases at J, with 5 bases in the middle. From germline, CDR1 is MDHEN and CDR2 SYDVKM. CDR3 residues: CASSPVNQPQHF. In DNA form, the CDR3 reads TGTGCCAGCAGTCCCGTCAATCAGCCCCAGCATTTT. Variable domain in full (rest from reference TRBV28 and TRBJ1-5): DVKVTQSSRYLVKRTGEKVFLECVQDMDHENMFWYRQDPGLGLRLIYFSYDVKMKEKGDIPEGYSVSREKKERFSLILESASTNQTSMYLCASSPVNQPQHFGDGTRLSIL.

The DNA of the CDR3 is TGTGCCAGCAGCTACGGCGGCCTCGAGCAGTACTTC. This sequence encodes CASSYGGLEQYF. The chain has TRBV14 and TRBJ2-7, with D uncertain. Germline V gene sequence: CDR1 SGHDN, CDR2 FVKESK. The CDR3 contains 12 residues. V lost 5 bases, J lost 6 bases, and 11 bases lay in between. The whole variable domain, remainder taken from reference TRBV14 and TRBJ2-7, is EAGVTQFPSHSVIEKGQTVTLRCDPISGHDNLYWYRRVMGKEIKFLLHFVKESKQDESGMPNNRFLAERTGGTYSTLKVQPAELEDSGVYFCASSYGGLEQYFGPGTRLTVT.